This is a list of T cell receptor beta chains from one sample in a study of cytomegalovirus exposure and HLA in healthy donors. Profiling relied on immunoSEQ multiplex PCR, and the TCRdb table lists in-frame clones only, not all of them. Among over 30,000 clones, more than 80% were seen once, and the ten largest hold roughly 11%. Sequences were obtained from PBMCs. All receptors derive from a woman in her forties in good health and CMV-seropositive. Each CDR3 is given with its conserved first and last residue. D genes are given only for firm matches. Clone sizes are given selectively: once, few, many, or a class where the clone is expanded.

CASSLVKGGSGNTIYF	TGTGCCAGCAGCTTAGTTAAAGGGGGCTCTGGAAACACCATATATTTT	TRBV7-2	.	.	TRBJ1-3
CASSPRTGRREKLFF	TGTGCCAGCAGCCCGCGGACAGGCAGGCGAGAAAAACTGTTTTTT	TRBV7-2	TRBD1	.	TRBJ1-4
CASSGAGMRETQYF	TGCGCCAGCAGTGGGGCGGGGATGCGGGAGACCCAGTACTTC	TRBV10-2	.	few	TRBJ2-5
CASSSHRGRNTQYF	TGTGCCAGCAGCTCCCACAGGGGGCGAAATACGCAGTATTTT	TRBV11-2	TRBD1	.	TRBJ2-3
CASSVRTGGHEQYF	TGCGCCAGCAGCGTTCGGACAGGGGGGCACGAGCAGTACTTC	TRBV5-1	TRBD1	.	TRBJ2-7
CASSVGVDTQYF	TGTGCCAGCAGCGTAGGAGTAGATACGCAGTATTTT	TRBV9	.	.	TRBJ2-3
CASSLGGQGAKLQFF	TGTGCCAGCAGCTTAGGCGGACAGGGGGCGAAACTGCAGTTCTTC	TRBV13	TRBD1	.	TRBJ2-1
CASSLRGTVNQPQHF	TGTGCCAGCAGCTTACGGGGGACGGTGAATCAGCCCCAGCATTTT	TRBV5-6	.	.	TRBJ1-5
CASSSRGRLQETQYF	TGTGCCAGCAGCTCCAGGGGGCGACTACAAGAGACCCAGTACTTC	TRBV7-2	TRBD1	.	TRBJ2-5
CASSLGVAGRDYEQYF	TGTGCCAGCAGTTTAGGGGTAGCGGGGAGAGATTACGAGCAGTACTTC	TRBV27	TRBD2	.	TRBJ2-7
CASSQDRSVAATNEKLFF	TGCGCCAGCAGCCAAGATCGGTCAGTAGCTGCAACTAATGAAAAACTGTTTTTT	TRBV4-3	.	few	TRBJ1-4
CASSPGQGGYEQYF	TGTGCCAGCAGCCCGGGACAGGGAGGTTACGAGCAGTACTTC	TRBV5-6	TRBD1	.	TRBJ2-7
CASSLPDRFYEQYF	TGTGCCAGCAGCTTACCGGACAGATTCTACGAGCAGTACTTC	TRBV7-2	.	.	TRBJ2-7
CASRSQTDRNTEAFF	TGCGCCAGCAGGTCTCAGACAGACCGGAACACTGAAGCTTTCTTT	TRBV5-1	.	.	TRBJ1-1
CATSPRNTEAFF	TGTGCCACCTCTCCTAGGAACACTGAAGCTTTCTTT	TRBV27	.	.	TRBJ1-1
CSAGTSGGNEQFF	TGCAGCGCAGGGACTAGCGGGGGAAATGAGCAGTTCTTC	TRBV29-1	TRBD2	.	TRBJ2-1
CASSMRGTLTDTQYF	TGTGCCAGTAGTATGCGGGGGACCCTCACAGATACGCAGTATTTT	TRBV19	TRBD2	.	TRBJ2-3
CATTGPTGRTYEQYF	TGTGCCACCACAGGGCCGACAGGGAGGACCTACGAGCAGTACTTC	TRBV6-1	.	few	TRBJ2-7
CASSKTVSYEQYF	TGTGCCAGCTCAAAGACAGTCTCCTACGAGCAGTACTTC	TRBV18	.	.	TRBJ2-7
CASRNLQDNQPQHF	TGTGCCAGCAGGAACTTACAGGACAATCAGCCCCAGCATTTT	TRBV2	.	.	TRBJ1-5
CSVESAAAYGYTF	TGCAGCGTTGAGTCGGCGGCCGCGTATGGCTACACCTTC	TRBV29-1	.	.	TRBJ1-2
CASSFRESSYNEQFF	TGTGCCAGCAGTTTTCGGGAGAGCTCCTACAATGAGCAGTTCTTC	TRBV27	.	.	TRBJ2-1
CASSMGGYGYTF	TGTGCCAGTAGTATGGGGGGCTATGGCTACACCTTC	TRBV19	.	once	TRBJ1-2